The T cell receptor (beta chain) described here comes from a study of PD-1 blockade in classical Hodgkin lymphoma. With 4 bases clipped from V and 0 bases from J, the junction kept 9 bases outside the gene matches. Germline V lookup: CDR1 SGHRS, CDR2 YFSETQ. The CDR3 is 18 amino acids. Assay used: immunoSEQ multiplex PCR; TCRdb lists only in-frame clones, some missing. The table lists around 93,000 clones, around 78% of them singletons. Regarding time point: cycle 4 day 1 (C4D1), after 5 to 7 weeks of nivolumab. Each patient's relapse followed autologous stem cell transplantation, and brentuximab vedotin exposure varied.

The chain has TRBV5-1 and TRBJ2-6, with 8 bases lining up with TRBD1. The source was peripheral blood mononuclear cells (PBMCs), collected before the fourth cycle of nivolumab. This clonotype was obtained from a human donor with classical Hodgkin lymphoma. The CDR3 DNA is TGCGCCAGCAGCATCTACGGACAGGGCAACTCTGGGGCCAACGTCCTGACTTTC. Its translation is CASSIYGQGNSGANVLTF.